These 8 T cell receptor beta chains share one sample of origin, sequenced in a study of beta chain features in type 1 diabetes. As every portion of the isolated RNA was reverse transcribed, the sequencing read expressed TCRB transcripts. Using immunoSEQ multiplex PCR, the repertoire was profiled, and TCRdb retains in-frame clones only, with some absent. Of some 900,000 clones listed, roughly a sixth are singletons. The sequenced material came from naive CD4+ T cells from blood. The receptors derive from a woman under 30 in good health.

The chain recombines TRBV28 with TRBJ2-1; D ambiguous. From germline, CDR1 is MDHEN and CDR2 SYDVKM. The CDR3 spans 11 residues. Trimming took 6 bases from V and 8 from J, leaving 8 bases between them. The CDR3 loop is CASSPMHEQFF. The CDR3 nucleotides read TGTGCCAGCAGCCCGATGCATGAGCAGTTCTTC.

This clone has only a few counts. Germline and junction disagree at one end, which may indicate a read error. CDR3 amino acids: CASSLGPGPQYF. CDR3 bases: TGTGCTAGCAGCTTAGGCCCGGGACCGCAGTACTTC. The chain couples TRBV7-7 to TRBJ2-7, with D possibly called TRBD1 or TRBD2 (5 bases each). CDR1 is SSHAT and CDR2 is FNYEAQ in the germline V gene (reference sequence). This CDR3 contains 12 residues.

This clone was counted only a few times. Other nucleotide sequences in the sample specify the same CDR3. This chain connects TRBV28 to TRBJ2-1, with 10 nucleotides matching TRBD1. The germline gives CDR1 MDHEN, CDR2 SYDVKM. The CDR3 spans 14 residues. Trimming took 6 bases from V and 10 from J; bases not matched to a gene: 9. The CDR3 DNA sequence: TGTGCCAGCAGAACCGGGACAGGGGCCGGCGAGCAGTTCTTC. Translation: CASRTGTGAGEQFF.

V is TRBV11-1 and J is TRBJ1-5; no clear D. CDR1 is SGHAT and CDR2 is FQDESV in the germline V gene (reference sequence). V was shortened by 5 bases and J by 1 base, with 9 bases between the two germline ends. This CDR3 has 14 residues. CDR3: CASSEKGSNQPQHF. The CDR3 DNA sequence: TGTGCCAGCAGCGAGAAGGGAAGCAATCAGCCCCAGCATTTT.

This chain connects TRBV4-2 to TRBJ1-2; D is undetermined. Germline V gives CDR1 LGHNA, CDR2 YNFKEQ. V lost 5 bases and J 2 bases, leaving 12 bases between the germline ends. This CDR3 is 14 amino acids long. The CDR3 nucleotides are TGTGCCAGCAGCTTGGGAGGACGGAACTATGGCTACACCTTC. This translates into CASSLGGRNYGYTF.

This clone was counted a few times. The sample has other DNA sequences that encode this CDR3 too. The rearrangement joins TRBV7-2 to TRBJ2-7, with a tentative D call TRBD2 (5 bases). The CDR3 has 12 amino acids. V gave up 5 bases and J gave up 3 bases, with 8 bases separating them. In germline, CDR1 is SGHTA, CDR2 FQGNSA. The CDR3 region is CASSPDYYEQYF. The CDR3 nucleotides are TGTGCCAGCAGCCCAGACTACTACGAGCAGTACTTC.

This chain links TRBV5-6 with TRBJ2-3, with 11 bases that match TRBD2. V lost 2 bases to trimming and J lost 5 bases; unmatched junction nucleotides: 4. CDR3 length: 15 amino acids. The germline V gene has CDR1 SGHDT and CDR2 YYEEEE. The DNA of the CDR3 is TGTGCCAGCAGCTTTCGGCTAGCGGGAGGAGATACGCAGTATTTT. This sequence encodes CASSFRLAGGDTQYF.

The rearrangement joins TRBV10-3 to TRBJ2-3; 9 bases line up with TRBD2. Germline loops: CDR1 ENHRY, CDR2 SYGVKD. The CDR3 runs to 18 residues. The J segment lost 2 bases and the V segment lost 5 bases, leaving 14 bases of the junction unmatched. The CDR3 is CAISWGVASGTNTDTQYF. The CDR3 DNA sequence: TGTGCCATCAGTTGGGGTGTTGCTAGCGGGACCAACACAGATACGCAGTATTTT.